The T cell receptor (beta chain) described here comes from a study of shared clonotypes between healthy human individuals. Study-level background: Per-donor plates numbered three CD4 naive, three CD4 memory, two CD8 naive and one CD8 memory. Study-level points and caveats: Around 5% was the fraction of naive CD4 clonotypes found shared across a few donors.

Only in-frame clones appear in the TCRdb table, and some are missing; sequencing was by immunoSEQ multiplex PCR. Of about 2.2 million clones listed, just over 90% are singletons. About this clone itself: As yet, its antigen is unknown.

CD45RO-negative, CCR7-selected cells formed the naive CD8 fraction, which excluded terminally differentiated effector memory CD45RA+ cells. Healthy HIV-negative adults with no recent acute infections or vaccinations were recruited as donors. The sequencing sample was made of naive CD8+ T cells from PBMCs. The source of this sequence is a man aged 18 to 29 in good health. Some clones in this sample may be carry-over from other donors' samples.

The CDR3 loop is CASSSPSGRAQLRGTGELFF. CDR3 coding DNA: TGTGCCAGCAGCTCCCCTAGCGGGAGGGCGCAGCTCCGGGGCACCGGGGAGCTGTTTTTT. The J gene is TRBJ2-2, the V gene TRBV7-6; TRBD2 agrees at 12 bases. V lost 4 bases to trimming and J lost 4 bases; unmatched junction nucleotides: 16. This CDR3 has 20 residues. Germline V gene sequence: CDR1 SGHVS, CDR2 FNYEAQ.